This entry features one T cell receptor (beta chain) sequence. Its antigen is not identified. The protocol was immunoSEQ multiplex PCR, while the TCRdb copy is restricted to in-frame clones and leaves out a portion. This table holds more than 30,000 clones, around 74% found once. This sample was taken from a study of vaccination effects on CD4 cells after COVID-19. Study-wide results and limits: Marked contraction was observed in infection-induced and vaccine-induced clones late after vaccination.

Culture lasted roughly eleven days before CD4+ T cell isolation. Having tested negative for nucleocapsid antibodies, the vaccine recipients showed no prior SARS-CoV-2 infection. The germline V and J ends were trimmed by 5 bases and 2 bases, with 9 bases remaining between them. Germline lookup yields CDR1 LNHDA and CDR2 SQIVND (reference sequence). This CDR3 is 13 amino acids long. The receptor was isolated from a human donor who received a COVID-19 vaccine. The V call is TRBV19, the J call TRBJ1-2, with TRBD1 as a possible D gene (5 bases). The material sequenced was CD4+ T cells from PBMCs cultured without peptide, taken before COVID-19 vaccination. CDR3 region: CASSARGNYGYTF. In nucleotides, the CDR3 is TGTGCCAGTAGTGCCCGGGGGAACTATGGCTACACCTTC.